This T cell receptor beta chain was sequenced for a study of T cell changes during pregnancy in multiple sclerosis. CDR1 is LNHDA and CDR2 is SQIVND in the germline V gene (reference sequence). With 6 bases removed from V and 3 bases from J, the gap between germline ends came to 11 bases. This CDR3 has 14 amino acids. Sequencing used immunoSEQ multiplex PCR; TCRdb keeps in-frame clones, though not all of them. The data contain some 40,000 clones, 94% of them singletons. This receptor was identified in a female donor with multiple sclerosis, enrolled in a pregnancy study. The source material was CD4+ T cells from peripheral blood mononuclear cells, sampled in the second trimester of pregnancy. The chain uses TRBV19 and TRBJ1-4; D gene uncertain. CDR3 sequence reads: CASSLTAANEKLFF. As DNA, the CDR3 is TGTGCCAGTAGCCTCACGGCGGCTAATGAAAAACTGTTTTTT.